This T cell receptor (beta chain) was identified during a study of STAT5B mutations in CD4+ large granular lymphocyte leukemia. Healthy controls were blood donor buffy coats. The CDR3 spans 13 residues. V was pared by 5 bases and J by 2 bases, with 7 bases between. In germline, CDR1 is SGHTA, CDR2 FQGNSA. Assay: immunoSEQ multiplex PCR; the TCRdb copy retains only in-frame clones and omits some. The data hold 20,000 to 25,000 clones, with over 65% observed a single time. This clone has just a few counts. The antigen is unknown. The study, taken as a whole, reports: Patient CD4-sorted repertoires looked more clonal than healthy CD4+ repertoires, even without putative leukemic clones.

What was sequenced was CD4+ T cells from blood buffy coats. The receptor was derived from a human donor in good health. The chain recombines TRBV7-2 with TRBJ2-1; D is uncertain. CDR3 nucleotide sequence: TGTGCCAGCAGCGCTGCTCCCTACAATGAGCAGTTCTTC. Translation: CASSAAPYNEQFF.